This TCR beta chain is drawn from a study of cytomegalovirus exposure and HLA in healthy donors. A multiplex PCR was run with 60 Vbeta primers and 13 Jbeta primers. Some clones are missing from TCRdb's copy, which holds only in-frame ones; the method was immunoSEQ multiplex PCR. The table for this sample gives roughly 74,000 clones. CDR3 length: 14 residues. Germline CDR1 is LNHDA and CDR2 is SQIVND (reference sequence). The V end lost 9 bases, the J end lost 0 bases, and 15 bases lay between the germline ends. About this clone: The antigen remains undetermined.

Study-level points and caveats: Later analysis showed most CMV-associated TCR beta chains appearing HLA-restricted.

The chain carries TRBV19 and TRBJ2-7; D possibly corresponds to TRBD1 (6 bases). The clonotype was recovered from a female donor in good health and CMV-seropositive. The specimen sequenced was PBMCs. In DNA, the CDR3 is TGTGCCAGCTCCACCGGACAGCCCTCCTACGAGCAGTACTTC. It codes for CASSTGQPSYEQYF.